This T cell receptor (beta chain) originates from a study of technical replicates of blood from several donors. This clone was seen just once. Other DNA sequences of this sample code for an identical CDR3. The repertoire was sequenced with immunoSEQ multiplex PCR; TCRdb's copy has only in-frame clones and lacks some. The table has about 66,000 clones, over 75% seen once; the top ten hold 4.5% to 5%. This receptor was obtained from a human donor in good health. Some clones in this sample may be carry-over from other donors' samples. Material for sequencing was PBMCs.

This CDR3 is CASSPGGSYEQYF. In nucleotides, the CDR3 is TGTGCCAGCAGCCCCGGGGGTTCCTACGAGCAGTACTTC. V usage is TRBV7-9 and J usage is TRBJ2-7, with D tentatively TRBD2 (6 bases). The CDR3 covers 13 residues. Germline V CDR1 and CDR2: SEHNR, FQNEAQ (reference sequence). V was trimmed by 5 bases and J by 1 base, leaving 9 bases between them. The full variable domain, rest sourced from reference TRBV7-9 and TRBJ2-7, is DTGVSQNPRHKITKRGQNVTFRCDPISEHNRLYWYRQTLGQGPEFLTYFQNEAQLEKSRLLSDRFSAERPKGSFSTLEIQRTEQGDSAMYLCASSPGGSYEQYFGPGTRLTVT.